The 27 T cell receptor beta chains in this list originate from one sample, sequenced in a study of response to subunit inactivated influenza vaccine. TCRdb called the RT-PCR reads again in MiXCR, with one record for every CDR3 protein. The sample lists roughly 160,000 distinct CDR3 sequences; about 11% were seen once. The material sequenced was CD8+ T cells sorted from PBMCs, taken 23 months after vaccination. These receptors were collected from a man between 45 and 75 years old who received an inactivated influenza vaccine.

V and J are TRBV10-2 and TRBJ2-7; D is undetermined. V was pared by 6 bases and J by 0 bases, with 12 bases between. This CDR3 is built from 14 residues. Looked up from germline, CDR1 is WSHSY and CDR2 is SAAADI. CDR3 bases: TGCGCCAGCAGCCTAGGGTTGAGCTCCTACGAGCAGTACTTC. It is translated as CASSLGLSSYEQYF.

At least ten counts were recorded for this clonotype. This rearrangement joins TRBV28 to TRBJ1-1, with 7 bases fitting TRBD1. This CDR3 contains 18 residues. J gave up 7 bases and V 5 bases, and 22 bases lay outside the gene matches. CDR1 and CDR2 (germline): MDHEN, SYDVKM. CDR3 amino acids: CASSPGILTDGQEDEAFF. The CDR3 DNA reads as TGTGCCAGCAGTCCCGGCATACTTACAGACGGACAGGAAGATGAAGCTTTCTTT.

This clonotype came up many times. The V gene is TRBV20-1, the J gene TRBJ2-7; 9 nucleotides agree with TRBD1. From germline, CDR1 is DFQATT and CDR2 SNEGSKA (reference sequence). CDR3 length equals 15 residues. V lost 3 bases and J lost 2; bases outside the gene matches: 8. The CDR3 loop reads CSASEGDRDPYEQYF. The CDR3 coding sequence is TGCAGTGCTAGTGAAGGGGACAGGGACCCCTACGAGCAGTACTTC.

This clonotype occurred many times. V usage is TRBV11-2 and J usage is TRBJ2-1; no reliable D call. The CDR3 is made up of 11 amino acids. Looked up from germline, CDR1 is SGHAT and CDR2 is FQNNGV. V lost 1 base, J lost 6 bases, and 1 base lay in between. The CDR3, as DNA: TGTGCCAGCAGCTTAGCCAATGAGCAGTTCTTC. Translation: CASSLANEQFF.

The chain is built from TRBV6-1 and TRBJ2-4; D gene uncertain. V lost 5 bases to trimming and J lost 3 bases, with 8 bases between them. Per the germline V gene, CDR1 is MNHNS and CDR2 is SASEGT. CDR3 length: 13 amino acids. CDR3: CASSLFLKNIQYF. The CDR3 DNA is TGTGCCAGCAGTCTCTTTCTCAAAAACATTCAGTACTTC.

This clonotype was seen at least ten times. The genes are TRBV29-1 and TRBJ2-7, with D perhaps TRBD1 or TRBD2 (5 bases each). This CDR3 contains 15 residues. V was clipped by 4 bases and J by 5 bases, with 21 bases between them. The germline CDR1 and CDR2 sequences are SQVTM and ANQGSEA. The CDR3 loop is CSVAPLRERLDEQYF. Written as DNA, the CDR3 is TGCAGCGTTGCTCCCCTCAGGGAGCGTTTGGACGAGCAGTACTTC.

This clonotype was seen a few times. This sequence joins TRBV4-3 and TRBJ2-7, with a weak D call TRBD2 (5 bases). Trimming took off 1 base at V and 2 bases at J, with 12 bases between the two ends. There are 15 residues in the CDR3. Germline assignment: CDR1 LGHNA and CDR2 YSLEER. CDR3 in DNA: TGCGCCAGCAGCCAAGTCCGCCACGGGGCCTACGAGCAGTACTTC. Translated, it gives CASSQVRHGAYEQYF.

This chain links TRBV29-1 with TRBJ2-1; TRBD2 matches at 11 bases. J was trimmed by 3 bases and V by 6 bases; bases with no gene match: 7. This CDR3 is built from 15 residues. Germline V gene data show CDR1 as SQVTM and CDR2 as ANQGSEA. Here the CDR3 DNA reads TGCAGCGTAGACCTTACTAGCGGGGGCTACAATGAGCAGTTCTTC. Its protein is CSVDLTSGGYNEQFF.

This chain's CDR3 is CASLQEHSGANVLTF. The CDR3 DNA is TGTGCCAGTCTCCAGGAACACTCTGGGGCCAACGTCCTGACTTTC. The gene calls are TRBV7-9 and TRBJ2-6; D gene uncertain. Germline CDR1 SEHNR, CDR2 FQNEAQ (reference sequence). This CDR3 region has 15 residues. The V and J ends lost 9 bases and 0 bases respectively, with 12 bases between them.

The chain carries TRBV12-3 or TRBV12-4 and TRBJ2-5; D call uncertain. CDR3 length: 13 amino acids. The V and J ends lost 3 bases and 1 base respectively, with 6 bases between them. The CDR3 bases are TGTGCCAGCAGTTTTGTCAGCCAAGAGACCCAGTACTTC. As protein: CASSFVSQETQYF.

J is TRBJ2-1 and V is TRBV11-2; unclear D gene. The CDR3 extends over 12 amino acids. Germline values: CDR1 SGHAT, CDR2 FQNNGV. V was pared by 4 bases and J by 4 bases, with 5 bases between. CDR3 in DNA: TGTGCCAGCAGCTACCATTACAATGAGCAGTTCTTC. Its protein product is CASSYHYNEQFF. Complete variable domain (other parts from reference TRBV11-2 and TRBJ2-1): EAGVAQSPRYKIIEKRQSVAFWCNPISGHATLYWYQQILGQGPKLLIQFQNNGVVDDSQLPKDRFSAERLKGVDSTLKIQPAKLEDSAVYLCASSYHYNEQFFGPGTRLTVL.

The chain recombines TRBV19 with TRBJ2-2; the match to TRBD2 covers 11 bases. CDR3 length equals 18 residues. Germline trimming cut 8 bases from V and 6 bases from J; bases unmatched to any gene: 17. Germline V gene sequence: CDR1 LNHDA, CDR2 SQIVND (reference sequence). The CDR3 reads CASEVGLAGETTAGELFF. The DNA for the CDR3 is TGTGCCAGTGAGGTAGGACTAGCGGGCGAAACGACGGCCGGGGAGCTGTTTTTT. Combining the CDR3 with reference TRBV19 and TRBJ2-2 gives the whole variable domain DGGITQSPKYLFRKEGQNVTLSCEQNLNHDAMYWYRQDPGQGLRLIYYSQIVNDFQKGDIAEGYSVSREKKESFPLTVTSAQKNPTAFYLCASEVGLAGETTAGELFFGEGSRLTVL.

This clonotype was counted ten times or more. The V gene is TRBV6-1, the J gene TRBJ2-1; 7 bases fit TRBD1. Trimming took 5 bases from V and 0 from J; bases not matched to a gene: 7. Germline V gene data show CDR1 as MNHNS and CDR2 as SASEGT. This CDR3 spans 16 amino acids. CDR3 residues: CASSPRTGPSYNEQFF. In nucleotides, the CDR3 is TGTGCCAGCAGTCCCCGGACAGGCCCCTCCTACAATGAGCAGTTCTTC.

This clonotype was observed a few times. The chain uses TRBV7-9 and TRBJ2-1; tentatively, D is TRBD1 or TRBD2 (5 bases each). V lost 1 base, J lost 8 bases, and 12 bases lay in between. This CDR3 spans 14 amino acids. Germline CDR1 SEHNR, CDR2 FQNEAQ (reference sequence). The CDR3: CASSLVGGLDEQFF. The CDR3 bases are TGTGCCAGCAGCTTAGTTGGGGGATTGGATGAGCAGTTCTTC. The complete variable domain, with remaining parts taken from reference TRBV7-9 and TRBJ2-1, reads DTGVSQNPRHKITKRGQNVTFRCDPISEHNRLYWYRQTLGQGPEFLTYFQNEAQLEKSRLLSDRFSAERPKGSFSTLEIQRTEQGDSAMYLCASSLVGGLDEQFFGPGTRLTVL.

The chain combines TRBV20-1 with TRBJ2-3, with unresolved D. Germline CDR1 DFQATT, CDR2 SNEGSKA (reference sequence). Between the trimmed V and J ends, which lost 1 base and 3 bases, there was a span of 8 bases. This CDR3 has 13 residues. The CDR3 coding sequence is TGCAGTGCTAGAGCCCTTGATACAGATACGCAGTATTTT. It is translated as CSARALDTDTQYF.

The rearrangement uses TRBV7-9 and TRBJ2-1; D ambiguous. The CDR3 is made up of 14 amino acids. V was cut by 10 bases and J by 0 bases, with 13 bases left in between. From germline, CDR1 is SEHNR and CDR2 FQNEAQ (reference sequence). CDR3 nucleotide sequence: TGTGCCATCGAGCCCTCGAGCTCCTACAATGAGCAGTTCTTC. It codes for CAIEPSSSYNEQFF.

The sample holds many counts of this clonotype. The chain links TRBV12-3 or TRBV12-4 to TRBJ2-1; D not certain. Trimming shortened V by 6 bases and J by 0 bases, and 3 bases separated the two germline ends. The CDR3 is 12 amino acids. CDR3 sequence: CASRGSYNEQFF. CDR3 DNA sequence: TGTGCCAGCAGGGGCTCCTACAATGAGCAGTTCTTC.

The CDR3 here is CASSVSGGYVYNEQFF. The CDR3 nucleotides read TGTGCCAGCAGCGTATCCGGGGGTTATGTGTACAATGAGCAGTTCTTC. The chain joins TRBV9 to TRBJ2-1; TRBD2 might be the D (6 bases). The length of the CDR3 is 16 residues. The V gene lost 1 base and the J gene lost 4 bases, with 15 bases spanning the gap. Germline V gene sequence: CDR1 SGDLS, CDR2 YYNGEE. Using reference TRBV9 and TRBJ2-1 for the parts outside the CDR3, the full variable domain is DSGVTQTPKHLITATGQRVTLRCSPRSGDLSVYWYQQSLDQGLQFLIQYYNGEERAKGNILERFSAQQFPDLHSELNLSSLELGDSALYFCASSVSGGYVYNEQFFGPGTRLTVL.

In its sample, this clonotype was seen a few times. The rearrangement uses TRBV12-3 or TRBV12-4 and TRBJ2-7; 8 nucleotides agree with TRBD1. CDR3 length equals 15 residues. The J segment lost 9 bases and the V segment lost 5 bases, leaving 15 bases of the junction unmatched. CDR3 sequence reads: CASSRQDRGPFLQYF. As DNA, the CDR3 is TGTGCCAGCAGTCGGCAAGACAGGGGCCCTTTCTTGCAGTACTTC.

The chain is built from TRBV4-3 and TRBJ2-2; D tentatively fits TRBD1 or TRBD2 (5 bases each). Germline V gives CDR1 LGHNA, CDR2 YSLEER. V was clipped by 0 bases and J by 1 base, with 15 bases between them. The length of the CDR3 is 18 residues. This CDR3 reads CASSQDRGVDGNTGELFF. DNA for the CDR3: TGCGCCAGCAGCCAAGATCGAGGGGTCGACGGGAACACCGGGGAGCTGTTTTTT.

The V gene is TRBV4-2, the J gene TRBJ2-2; 11 bases agree with TRBD2. The CDR3 covers 17 residues. After removal of 4 bases from V and 1 base from J, the junction contained 5 bases not matched to a gene. Germline-derived CDR1 and CDR2 are LGHNA and YNFKEQ. The DNA for the CDR3 is TGTGCCAGCAGCCCTTCCGGACTAGCGGGGAACACCGGGGAGCTGTTTTTT. Translated: CASSPSGLAGNTGELFF.

The genes are TRBV5-6 and TRBJ2-7, with TRBD2 matching 9 bases. CDR3 size: 14 residues. CDR1 and CDR2 (germline): SGHDT, YYEEEE. V gave up 0 bases and J gave up 4 bases; unmatched junction bases: 2. CDR3 DNA: TGTGCCAGCAGCTTGGGACTAGCGGAATACGAGCAGTACTTC. This sequence encodes CASSLGLAEYEQYF. Combining the CDR3 with reference TRBV5-6 and TRBJ2-7 gives the whole variable domain DAGVTQSPTHLIKTRGQQVTLRCSPKSGHDTVSWYQQALGQGPQFIFQYYEEEERQRGNFPDRFSGHQFPNYSSELNVNALLLGDSALYLCASSLGLAEYEQYFGPGTRLTVT.

There are many counts of this clonotype. V and J are TRBV20-1 and TRBJ2-7; D unclear. The CDR3 runs to 15 residues. In germline, CDR1 is DFQATT, CDR2 SNEGSKA (reference sequence). The ends were cut back, 6 bases at V and 0 bases at J, with 18 bases in the middle. The CDR3 reads CSAPEMTSLSYEQYF. CDR3 DNA sequence: TGCAGTGCCCCGGAGATGACTTCCCTCTCCTACGAGCAGTACTTC.

The rearrangement uses TRBV7-9 and TRBJ1-5, with TRBD1 matching 7 bases. V gave up 8 bases and J gave up 3 bases; unmatched junction bases: 10. Germline CDR1 is SEHNR and CDR2 is FQNEAQ (reference sequence). The length of the CDR3 is 15 residues. As DNA, the CDR3 is TGTGCCAGCGGGGACAGCCGAAATTTCAATCAGCCCCAGCATTTT. Protein sequence: CASGDSRNFNQPQHF. The full variable domain, completed using reference TRBV7-9 and TRBJ1-5, is DTGVSQNPRHKITKRGQNVTFRCDPISEHNRLYWYRQTLGQGPEFLTYFQNEAQLEKSRLLSDRFSAERPKGSFSTLEIQRTEQGDSAMYLCASGDSRNFNQPQHFGDGTRLSIL.

The J gene is TRBJ2-7, the V gene TRBV4-2, with TRBD2 as a possible D gene (6 bases). The CDR3 has 15 amino acids. V lost 0 bases and J 0 bases, leaving 9 bases between the germline ends. Germline CDR1 is LGHNA and CDR2 is YNFKEQ. The CDR3 reads CASSQDTSSSYEQYF. The DNA of the CDR3 is TGTGCCAGCAGCCAAGATACTAGCTCCTCCTACGAGCAGTACTTC.

Only a few counts were recorded for this clonotype. V and J are TRBV12-3 or TRBV12-4 and TRBJ2-3, with a possible D match to TRBD1 (5 bases). The CDR3 length is 15 residues. V shed 7 bases and J shed 3 bases, with 17 bases lying between them. This chain's CDR3 is CASTVNWGRTDTQYF. The CDR3 nucleotides read TGTGCCAGCACCGTCAACTGGGGCCGGACAGATACGCAGTATTTT.

This clonotype was counted ten times or more. The chain uses TRBV6-2 or TRBV6-3 and TRBJ2-1; 15 bases are shared with TRBD2. Trimming took 3 bases from V and 5 from J; bases not matched to a gene: 8. Germline CDR1 MNHEY, CDR2 SVGEGT. This CDR3 comprises 18 residues. The CDR3 coding sequence is TGTGCCAGCAGTTATAGCGGACTAGCGGGAGGGCCACACAATGAGCAGTTCTTC. Its protein is CASSYSGLAGGPHNEQFF.